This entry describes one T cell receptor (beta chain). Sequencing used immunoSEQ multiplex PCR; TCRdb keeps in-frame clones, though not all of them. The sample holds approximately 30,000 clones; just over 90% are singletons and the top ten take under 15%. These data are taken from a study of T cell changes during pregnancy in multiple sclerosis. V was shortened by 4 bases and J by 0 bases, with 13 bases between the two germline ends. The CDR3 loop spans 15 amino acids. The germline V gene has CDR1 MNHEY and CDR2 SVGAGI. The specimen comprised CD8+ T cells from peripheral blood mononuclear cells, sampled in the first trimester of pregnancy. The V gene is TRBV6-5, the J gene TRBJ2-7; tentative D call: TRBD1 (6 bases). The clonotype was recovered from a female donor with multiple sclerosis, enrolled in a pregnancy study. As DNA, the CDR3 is TGTGCCAGCAGTTTAAACAGGGTGAGCTCCTACGAGCAGTACTTC. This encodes CASSLNRVSSYEQYF.